The following is a T cell receptor beta chain sequence with its context. Its antigen is not known. As to time point: newly diagnosed GD, antithyroid drugs for less than 3 months. Construction of the TCR library relied on RNA isolated from PBMCs. The CDR3 extends over 15 amino acids. Germline lookup yields CDR1 KGHSH and CDR2 LQKENI. This sample was taken from a study of regulatory T cells in long-lasting Graves disease. For the study at large: Antithyroid drugs had been given to newly diagnosed Graves' patients for under 3 months. Study findings and constraints: Among the persistent patients, approximately 2,900 public clonotypes were shared, more than the 966 shared among new patients.

Arm-PCR of CDR3 regions and iRepertoire HTBI primers were used to build TCR beta libraries. TCRdb passed the multiplex PCR reads through MiXCR, listing each CDR3 protein once. The table has about 560,000 distinct CDR3 sequences, around 16% seen once. This sample also belongs to another study, concerning T cells in Graves' hyperthyroidism and ophthalmopathy. That paper states: Uncontrolled infection, other autoimmune disease, pregnancy or lactation disqualified patients from enrolment. In the first-round RT-PCR of the TCR CDR3, the HTBI primer set was used.

The TCR originated in a man aged 18 to 35 with Graves disease. Here the sequenced sample was peripheral blood mononuclear cells (PBMCs), taken at new diagnosis, from a patient treated with antithyroid drugs. V and J are TRBV18 and TRBJ2-3, with 9 bases matching TRBD1. The DNA end lines up better with TRBJ2-5; the J call may be wrong. The CDR3 is CASSPQQGAGETQYF. As DNA, the CDR3 is TGTGCCAGCTCACCACAACAGGGGGCTGGGGAGACCCAGTACTTC.